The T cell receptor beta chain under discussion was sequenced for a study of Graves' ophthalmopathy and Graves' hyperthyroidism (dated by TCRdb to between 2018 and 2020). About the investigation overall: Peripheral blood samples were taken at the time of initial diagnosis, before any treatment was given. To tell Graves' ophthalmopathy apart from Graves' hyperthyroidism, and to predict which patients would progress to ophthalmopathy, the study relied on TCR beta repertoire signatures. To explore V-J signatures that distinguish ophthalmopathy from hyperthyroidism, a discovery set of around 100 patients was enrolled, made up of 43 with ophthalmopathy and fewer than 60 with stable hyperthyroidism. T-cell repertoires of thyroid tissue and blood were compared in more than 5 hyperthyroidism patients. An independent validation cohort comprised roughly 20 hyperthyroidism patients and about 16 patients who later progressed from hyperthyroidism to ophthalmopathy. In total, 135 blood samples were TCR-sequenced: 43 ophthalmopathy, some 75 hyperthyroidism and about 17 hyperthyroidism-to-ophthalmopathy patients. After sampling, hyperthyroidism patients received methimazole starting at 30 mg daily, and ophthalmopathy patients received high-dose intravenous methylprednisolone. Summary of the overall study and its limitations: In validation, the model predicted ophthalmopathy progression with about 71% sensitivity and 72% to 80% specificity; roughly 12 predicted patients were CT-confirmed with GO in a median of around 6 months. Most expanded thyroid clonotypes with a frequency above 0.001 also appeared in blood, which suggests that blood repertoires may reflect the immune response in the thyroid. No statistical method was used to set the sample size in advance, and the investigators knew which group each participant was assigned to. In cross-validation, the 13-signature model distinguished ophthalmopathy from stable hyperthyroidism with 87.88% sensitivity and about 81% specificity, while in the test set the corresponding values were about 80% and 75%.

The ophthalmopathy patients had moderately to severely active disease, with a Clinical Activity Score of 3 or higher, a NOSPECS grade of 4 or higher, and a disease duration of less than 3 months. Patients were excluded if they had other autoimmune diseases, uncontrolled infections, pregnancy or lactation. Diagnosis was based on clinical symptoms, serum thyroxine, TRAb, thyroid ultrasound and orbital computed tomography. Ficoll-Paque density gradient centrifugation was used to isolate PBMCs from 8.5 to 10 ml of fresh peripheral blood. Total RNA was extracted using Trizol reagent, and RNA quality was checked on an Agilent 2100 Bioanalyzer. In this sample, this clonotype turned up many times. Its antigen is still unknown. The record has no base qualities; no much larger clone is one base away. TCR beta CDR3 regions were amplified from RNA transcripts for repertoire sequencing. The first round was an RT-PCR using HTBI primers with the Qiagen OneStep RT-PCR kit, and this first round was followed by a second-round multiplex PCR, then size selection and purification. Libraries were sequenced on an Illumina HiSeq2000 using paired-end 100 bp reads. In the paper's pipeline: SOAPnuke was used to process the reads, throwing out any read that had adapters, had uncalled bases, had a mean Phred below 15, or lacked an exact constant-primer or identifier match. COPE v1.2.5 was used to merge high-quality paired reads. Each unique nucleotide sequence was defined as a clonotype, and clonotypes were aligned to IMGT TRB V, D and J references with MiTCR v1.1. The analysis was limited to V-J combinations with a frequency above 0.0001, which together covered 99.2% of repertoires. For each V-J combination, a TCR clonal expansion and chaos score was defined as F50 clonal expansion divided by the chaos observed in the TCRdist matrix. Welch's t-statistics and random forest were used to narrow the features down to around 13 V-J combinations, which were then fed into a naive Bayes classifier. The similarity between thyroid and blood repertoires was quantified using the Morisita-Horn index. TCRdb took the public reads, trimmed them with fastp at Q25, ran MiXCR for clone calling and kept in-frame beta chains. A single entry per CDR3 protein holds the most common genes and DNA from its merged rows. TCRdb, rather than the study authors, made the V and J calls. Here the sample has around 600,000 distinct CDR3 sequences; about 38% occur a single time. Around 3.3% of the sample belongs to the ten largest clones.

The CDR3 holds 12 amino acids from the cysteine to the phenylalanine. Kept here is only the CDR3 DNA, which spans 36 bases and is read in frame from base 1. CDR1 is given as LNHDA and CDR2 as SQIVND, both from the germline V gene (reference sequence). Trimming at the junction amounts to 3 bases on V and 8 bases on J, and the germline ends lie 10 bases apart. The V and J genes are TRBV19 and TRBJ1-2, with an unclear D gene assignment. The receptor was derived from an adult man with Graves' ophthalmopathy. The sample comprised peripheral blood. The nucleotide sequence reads TGTGCCAGTAGTATGGGCTATTCCGGCTACACCTTC. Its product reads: CASSMGYSGYTF. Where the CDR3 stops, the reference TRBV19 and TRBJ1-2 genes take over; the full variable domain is DGGITQSPKYLFRKEGQNVTLSCEQNLNHDAMYWYRQDPGQGLRLIYYSQIVNDFQKGDIAEGYSVSREKKESFPLTVTSAQKNPTAFYLCASSMGYSGYTFGSGTRLTVV.